Listed here are 31 T cell receptor beta chains from one sample, sequenced in a study of CD8+ T cells in alopecia areata. Indicated treatment: oral pan-JAK inhibitor, 5-10 mg twice daily. Reverse transcribed after extraction, RNA yielded cDNA as the sequencing template. The protocol was immunoSEQ multiplex PCR, while the TCRdb copy is restricted to in-frame clones and leaves out a portion. The sample holds 120,000 to 150,000 clones, 75% to 85% seen once. Source: CD8+ T cells sorted from blood, taken at week 4, from a patient treated with tofacitinib. Receptor source: a human donor with alopecia areata.

This chain's CDR3 is CASSRRWDTDTQYF. The DNA of the CDR3 is TGCGCCAGCAGTAGGCGCTGGGACACAGATACGCAGTATTTT. V usage is TRBV5-1 and J usage is TRBJ2-3; unclear D gene. This CDR3 is built from 14 residues. V lost 5 bases to trimming and J lost 2 bases, with 12 bases between them. Germline loops: CDR1 SGHRS, CDR2 YFSETQ.

The gene calls are TRBV13 and TRBJ2-1; 7 bases align to TRBD1. V was clipped by 8 bases and J by 4 bases; unmatched bases: 5. The germline gives CDR1 PRHDT, CDR2 FYEKMQ (reference sequence). The CDR3 is made up of 13 amino acids. CDR3 amino acids: CASAGTVYNEQFF. CDR3 DNA: TGTGCCAGCGCTGGGACAGTATACAATGAGCAGTTCTTC.

About this clone: This sample also contains other DNA sequences that code for the same CDR3. The V gene is TRBV7-9, the J gene TRBJ2-7; no clear D gene. The germline V gene encodes CDR1 SEHNR and CDR2 FQNEAQ (reference sequence). The V end was cut by 2 bases, the J end by 3 bases, with 5 bases between. The CDR3 spans 12 residues. CDR3 protein: CASSLSGYEQYF. The CDR3 DNA follows: TGTGCCAGCAGCTTATCGGGCTACGAGCAGTACTTC.

In its sample, this clone was seen once. The CDR3 DNA reads as TGCGCCAGCAGTGGCCAGGGGTTCGAGACCCAGTACTTC. It is translated as CASSGQGFETQYF. The V call is TRBV10-2, the J call TRBJ2-5, with D maybe TRBD1 (6 bases). Trimming removed 4 bases from V and 5 bases from J, with 11 bases in between. The V gene's germline CDR1 is WSHSY and CDR2 SAAADI. The CDR3 consists of 13 residues.

The table lists this clone with a few counts. This chain connects TRBV19 to TRBJ2-3; the D is unclear. In germline, CDR1 is LNHDA, CDR2 SQIVND (reference sequence). The CDR3 spans 14 residues. V was shortened by 7 bases and J by 0 bases, with 11 bases between the two germline ends. CDR3 coding DNA: TGTGCCAGTATTGGGATGGCTAGCACAGATACGCAGTATTTT. Translated, it gives CASIGMASTDTQYF.

This clone was seen just once. V usage is TRBV7-2 and J usage is TRBJ2-6; D uncertain. The CDR3 runs 17 residues. Trimming shortened V by 2 bases and J by 2 bases, and 13 bases separated the two germline ends. Per germline, CDR1 SGHTA and CDR2 FQGNSA. CDR3 region: CASSLNIQATGANVLTF. Here the CDR3 DNA reads TGTGCCAGCAGCTTAAATATTCAGGCAACTGGGGCCAACGTCCTGACTTTC.

This chain links TRBV29-1 with TRBJ2-7; 8 bases map to TRBD1. J was trimmed by 2 bases and V by 6 bases; bases with no gene match: 6. CDR1 is SQVTM and CDR2 is ANQGSEA in the germline V gene. The CDR3 is 13 amino acids. The CDR3 nucleotides are TGCAGCGTACACAGGACAGGGACCTACGAGCAGTACTTC. Protein sequence: CSVHRTGTYEQYF.

This clone was observed a handful of times. V usage is TRBV4-1 and J usage is TRBJ2-3, with D perhaps TRBD2 (5 bases). The CDR3 totals 13 residues. Per the germline V gene, CDR1 is MGHRA and CDR2 is YSYEKL. V was pared by 0 bases and J by 4 bases, with 5 bases between. The CDR3: CASSQEGADTQYF. The CDR3 nucleotides are TGCGCCAGCAGCCAAGAGGGAGCAGATACGCAGTATTTT.

The chain recombines TRBV7-2 with TRBJ2-1, with D possibly TRBD1 on 6 matching bases. The CDR3 is 14 amino acids. Looked up from germline, CDR1 is SGHTA and CDR2 is FQGNSA. V was trimmed by 3 bases and J by 3 bases, leaving 9 bases between them. DNA for the CDR3: TGTGCCAGCAGCTTCCGGGACAACTACAATGAGCAGTTCTTC. Amino acids: CASSFRDNYNEQFF.

The rearrangement uses TRBV18 and TRBJ2-3; TRBD2 might be the D (5 bases). This CDR3 has 16 amino acids. The V and J ends lost 1 base and 0 bases respectively, with 11 bases between them. Looked up from germline, CDR1 is KGHSH and CDR2 is LQKENI. The chain's CDR3 is CASSPRERVSTDTQYF. The CDR3 DNA is TGTGCCAGCTCACCACGGGAGAGGGTGAGCACAGATACGCAGTATTTT.

This rearrangement joins TRBV10-3 to TRBJ2-2, with 13 nucleotides matching TRBD2. The germline gives CDR1 ENHRY, CDR2 SYGVKD. The J segment lost 4 bases and the V segment lost 3 bases, leaving 5 bases of the junction unmatched. This CDR3 is 17 amino acids long. The CDR3 is CAISDAGTSGATGELFF. CDR3 bases: TGTGCCATCAGTGACGCGGGGACTAGCGGGGCCACCGGGGAGCTGTTTTTT.

This sequence joins TRBV19 and TRBJ2-5; possibly TRBD2 for D (6 bases). Trimming took off 6 bases at V and 5 bases at J, with 13 bases between the two ends. From germline, CDR1 is LNHDA and CDR2 SQIVND (reference sequence). This CDR3 region has 13 residues. CDR3 amino acids: CASSPAGGETQYF. CDR3 nucleotide sequence: TGTGCCAGTAGCCCAGCCGGGGGTGAGACCCAGTACTTC. Combining the CDR3 with reference TRBV19 and TRBJ2-5 gives the whole variable domain DGGITQSPKYLFRKEGQNVTLSCEQNLNHDAMYWYRQDPGQGLRLIYYSQIVNDFQKGDIAEGYSVSREKKESFPLTVTSAQKNPTAFYLCASSPAGGETQYFGPGTRLLVL.

The chain uses TRBV5-6 and TRBJ2-7; D might be TRBD2 (6 bases). Germline V gene data show CDR1 as SGHDT and CDR2 as YYEEEE. The CDR3 has 13 residues. The V gene lost 5 bases and the J gene lost 3 bases, with 12 bases spanning the gap. Written as DNA, the CDR3 is TGTGCCAGCAGGGGGGGAAGTTTCTACGAGCAGTACTTC. It yields the protein CASRGGSFYEQYF. Filled out from reference TRBV5-6 and TRBJ2-7, the complete variable domain reads DAGVTQSPTHLIKTRGQQVTLRCSPKSGHDTVSWYQQALGQGPQFIFQYYEEEERQRGNFPDRFSGHQFPNYSSELNVNALLLGDSALYLCASRGGSFYEQYFGPGTRLTVT.

In this sample, this clone turned up a few times. Its ends do not fully match the called genes, so a read error is possible. V usage is TRBV7-3 and J usage is TRBJ2-1; D may be TRBD1 (6 bases). Per germline, CDR1 SGHTA and CDR2 FQGTGA. This CDR3 is 15 amino acids long. As DNA, the CDR3 is TGTGCCAGCAGCCTAACAGGGTCTTCCTACAATGAGCAGTTCTTC. The encoded protein is CASSLTGSSYNEQFF.

The genes are TRBV19 and TRBJ2-1; possible D gene TRBD2, 6 bases. V lost 1 base and J 12 bases, leaving 13 bases between the germline ends. There are 13 residues in the CDR3. Per germline, CDR1 LNHDA and CDR2 SQIVND (reference sequence). This CDR3 reads CASSIASGRGQFF. The CDR3 DNA reads as TGTGCCAGTAGTATAGCCAGCGGGCGCGGGCAGTTCTTC. The full variable domain, in which reference TRBV19 and TRBJ2-1 provide the parts outside the CDR3, is DGGITQSPKYLFRKEGQNVTLSCEQNLNHDAMYWYRQDPGQGLRLIYYSQIVNDFQKGDIAEGYSVSREKKESFPLTVTSAQKNPTAFYLCASSIASGRGQFFGPGTRLTVL.

The chain has TRBV5-1 and TRBJ2-7; TRBD2 matches at 8 bases. This CDR3 spans 16 amino acids. V shed 2 bases and J 0 bases; nucleotides not matched to a gene: 7. Germline assignment: CDR1 SGHRS and CDR2 YFSETQ. The CDR3 bases are TGCGCCAGCAGCTTCGGGGGGGTTGATGGCTCCTACGAGCAGTACTTC. Its translation: CASSFGGVDGSYEQYF.

This chain links TRBV7-9 with TRBJ1-1, with unresolved D. Deletions cut 0 bases from V and 1 base from J, with 12 bases between. Germline-derived CDR1 and CDR2 are SEHNR and FQNEAQ (reference sequence). The CDR3 sequence is 16 residues long. The CDR3 DNA sequence: TGTGCCAGCAGCTTAGCCCGCAGCGGGGAGAACACTGAAGCTTTCTTT. Its translation is CASSLARSGENTEAFF.

The rearrangement joins TRBV27 to TRBJ2-1; D remains ambiguous. V was pared by 8 bases and J by 1 base, with 15 bases between. The CDR3 extends over 15 amino acids. Germline CDR1 MNHEY, CDR2 SMNVEV (reference sequence). The CDR3 protein is CASHLGGASYNEQFF. The CDR3 coding sequence is TGTGCCAGCCACCTTGGCGGCGCGTCCTACAATGAGCAGTTCTTC.

J is TRBJ2-5 and V is TRBV19; 10 nucleotides align to TRBD2. The V and J ends lost 4 bases and 6 bases, in that order; junction bases with no gene match: 5. CDR1 and CDR2 (germline): LNHDA, SQIVND (reference sequence). The CDR3 is 14 amino acids. Here the CDR3 reads CASSSSGGAQTQYF. The CDR3 nucleotides read TGTGCCAGTAGTAGCAGCGGGGGGGCTCAGACCCAGTACTTC.

The chain combines TRBV11-1 with TRBJ2-3, with D possibly TRBD1 on 6 matching bases. V gave up 5 bases and J gave up 0 bases, with 18 bases separating them. The CDR3 is made up of 17 amino acids. CDR1 and CDR2 (germline): SGHAT, FQDESV (reference sequence). CDR3 sequence (DNA): TGTGCCAGCAGCCACCGGGACAAGGGGCGGAGCACAGATACGCAGTATTTT. Translated, it gives CASSHRDKGRSTDTQYF.

This clone occurred a few times. CDR3 sequence: CSPLTLYNEQFF. The CDR3 DNA reads TGCAGCCCCTTGACCTTGTACAATGAGCAGTTCTTC. This sequence joins TRBV29-1 and TRBJ2-1; D is undetermined. With 8 bases removed from V and 4 bases from J, the gap between germline ends came to 12 bases. Germline V gives CDR1 SQVTM, CDR2 ANQGSEA. CDR3 size: 12 residues.

The J gene is TRBJ2-7, the V gene TRBV5-1; 10 nucleotides match TRBD1. CDR3 length: 16 amino acids. The V gene's germline CDR1 is SGHRS and CDR2 YFSETQ. J lost 4 bases, V lost 3 bases, and 10 bases had no gene match. CDR3 nucleotide sequence: TGCGCCAGCAGCTCAGCCGGGACAGGGGCGAGGTACGAGCAGTACTTC. It encodes CASSSAGTGARYEQYF.

This chain joins TRBV7-8 and TRBJ1-5; 7 bases are a match to TRBD1. This CDR3 has 14 amino acids. J lost 5 bases, V lost 5 bases, and 6 bases had no gene match. Germline-derived CDR1 and CDR2 are SGHVS and FQNEAQ. This CDR3 is CASSLTGRHQPQHF. Written as DNA, the CDR3 is TGTGCCAGCAGCCTGACAGGGAGGCATCAGCCCCAGCATTTT.

The V and J genes are TRBV6-1 and TRBJ1-1; D may be TRBD1 (5 bases). Germline V gene data show CDR1 as MNHNS and CDR2 as SASEGT. The V gene lost 1 base and the J gene lost 0 bases, with 9 bases spanning the gap. CDR3 length: 15 residues. The CDR3 nucleotides are TGTGCCAGCAGTGAAGGGGGGATGATGAACACTGAAGCTTTCTTT. Its protein product is CASSEGGMMNTEAFF.

This clone has a single count. V usage is TRBV7-9 and J usage is TRBJ2-7; 10 bases are shared with TRBD1. CDR1 SEHNR and CDR2 FQNEAQ come from the germline V gene (reference sequence). With 10 bases clipped from V and 0 bases from J, the junction kept 3 bases outside the gene matches. The CDR3 spans 13 residues. CDR3 sequence reads: CATGTGASYEQYF. In nucleotides, the CDR3 is TGTGCCACCGGGACAGGGGCCTCCTACGAGCAGTACTTC.

With respect to this clone: The identical CDR3 is also encoded by other nucleotide sequences in the sample. The rearrangement links TRBV7-2 to TRBJ2-7, with 7 bases fitting TRBD1. Per germline, CDR1 SGHTA and CDR2 FQGNSA. Trimming cost V 1 base and J 3 bases; bases outside gene matches: 0. This CDR3 comprises 13 residues. CDR3 amino acids: CASSLGTGYEQYF. In nucleotides, the CDR3 is TGTGCCAGCAGCTTAGGGACAGGCTACGAGCAGTACTTC. Full variable domain (outside the CDR3, taken from reference TRBV7-2 and TRBJ2-7): GAGVSQSPSNKVTEKGKDVELRCDPISGHTALYWYRQSLGQGLEFLIYFQGNSAPDKSGLPSDRFSAERTGGSVSTLTIQRTQQEDSAVYLCASSLGTGYEQYFGPGTRLTVT.

With respect to this clone: With only one base between it and a far larger clone, this is likely a read error. The rearrangement links TRBV7-2 to TRBJ1-6, with 7 bases matching TRBD1. Germline CDR1 SGHTA, CDR2 FQGNSA. The CDR3 is 14 amino acids. CDR3 coding DNA: TGTGCCTGCAGCACCAACAGGGGTCTCTCACCCCTCCACTTT. Residues: CACSTNRGLSPLHF.

CDR3 protein: CASSLEGAGELFF. The CDR3 region has the DNA TGTGCCAGCAGCTTGGAAGGGGCCGGGGAGCTGTTTTTT. The V call is TRBV5-6, the J call TRBJ2-2, with a weak D call TRBD1 (5 bases). This CDR3 is 13 amino acids long. The V gene lost 0 bases and the J gene lost 6 bases, with 6 bases spanning the gap. Germline values: CDR1 SGHDT, CDR2 YYEEEE. Based on the CDR3 plus reference TRBV5-6 and TRBJ2-2, the full variable domain is DAGVTQSPTHLIKTRGQQVTLRCSPKSGHDTVSWYQQALGQGPQFIFQYYEEEERQRGNFPDRFSGHQFPNYSSELNVNALLLGDSALYLCASSLEGAGELFFGEGSRLTVL.

The V gene is TRBV4-3, the J gene TRBJ1-6, with D possibly matching TRBD1 (6 bases). The CDR3 is 15 amino acids. Germline CDR1 is LGHNA and CDR2 is YSLEER. V was pared by 0 bases and J by 7 bases, with 10 bases between. CDR3 amino acids: CASSQDNTGNSPLHF. For the CDR3, the DNA is TGCGCCAGCAGCCAAGATAATACAGGGAATTCACCCCTCCACTTT.

V is TRBV10-2 and J is TRBJ2-5; D is uncertain. V gave up 2 bases and J gave up 5 bases, with 6 bases separating them. This CDR3 is built from 12 residues. Germline assignment: CDR1 WSHSY and CDR2 SAAADI. CDR3 nucleotide sequence: TGCGCCAGCAGTGAGATTGGGGAGACCCAGTACTTC. Protein product: CASSEIGETQYF.

The chain joins TRBV5-6 to TRBJ2-7; the D gene is possibly TRBD1 (6 bases). Trimming pared 7 bases from V and 2 bases from J, leaving 16 bases between. The germline gives CDR1 SGHDT, CDR2 YYEEEE. The CDR3 loop spans 14 amino acids. The CDR3 spells CASSSRDTTYEQYF. The CDR3 DNA sequence: TGTGCCAGCTCGTCCCGGGACACCACCTACGAGCAGTACTTC.